This T cell receptor beta chain was captured in a study of T cells in Graves' hyperthyroidism and ophthalmopathy. In the study overall: Prior to any treatment, at the point of initial diagnosis, peripheral blood was collected.

As regards this clonotype: The antigen is unknown. At one end the junction does not follow the germline gene, possibly because of a read error.

Overall study results and limits: Blood also showed most of the thyroid clonotypes that were expanded above 0.001.

Patients counted as stable if ophthalmopathy did not develop within 18 months. Thyroid ultrasound and orbital computed tomography, with clinical symptoms and serum thyroxine and TRAb, informed diagnoses. TCR beta CDR3 regions were amplified from RNA. Using the HTBI primer set, a first-round RT-PCR was run on the TCR CDR3. From the multiplex PCR reads, TCRdb called clonotypes with MiXCR, one entry per CDR3 protein. There are roughly 630,000 distinct CDR3 sequences in the sample; about a sixth occur only once, and about 7% lies in the top ten. Sequences were obtained from blood. The clonotype was recovered from a woman in her 30s with Graves' hyperthyroidism.

The CDR3 DNA follows: TGCAGCATTGAAGATCCCCCTCTAGCGGGAGGGGGGGCGGAGCAGTTCTTC. Translating gives CSIEDPPLAGGGAEQFF. The rearrangement links TRBV29-1 to TRBJ2-1; the match to TRBD2 covers 12 bases. This CDR3 is built from 17 residues. Germline V lookup: CDR1 SQVTM, CDR2 ANQGSEA.